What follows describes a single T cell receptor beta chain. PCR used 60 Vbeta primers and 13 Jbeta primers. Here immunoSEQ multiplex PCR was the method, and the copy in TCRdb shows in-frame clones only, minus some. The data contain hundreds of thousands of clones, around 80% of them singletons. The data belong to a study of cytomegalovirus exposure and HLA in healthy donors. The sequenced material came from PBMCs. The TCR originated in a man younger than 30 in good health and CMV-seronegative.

The CDR3 here is CASKSSGSGTGELFF. The CDR3 coding sequence is TGTGCCAGCAAGTCTAGCGGGAGTGGAACCGGGGAGCTGTTTTTT. The V and J genes are TRBV2 and TRBJ2-2; 10 bases fit TRBD2. This CDR3 has 15 residues. CDR1 SNHLY and CDR2 FYNNEI come from the germline V gene. The V gene end was trimmed by 7 bases and the J gene end by 5 bases; junction bases not matched to a gene: 7.